The T cell receptor beta chain under discussion was sequenced for a study of shared clonotypes between healthy human individuals. On this clone itself: The antigen remains unidentified.

Study results and caveats: Among non-shared clonotypes, generation probabilities were lower than among those shared by all four donors.

The repertoire was sequenced with immunoSEQ multiplex PCR; TCRdb's copy has only in-frame clones and lacks some. Here the sample spans approximately 350,000 clones, just over 95% being singletons. Trimming stripped 3 bases from V and 1 base from J, with 7 bases between. Germline loops: CDR1 SGHRS, CDR2 YFSETQ. The CDR3 loop spans 14 amino acids. This TCR was sampled from a man aged 25-40 years in good health. The rearrangement uses TRBV5-1 and TRBJ1-4; a weak D match, TRBD1 (6 bases). Material: memory CD8+ T cells sorted from blood. The subset here: CD45RO+ cells pooled with CCR7-negative TemRA cells. CDR3 amino acids: CASSSGETNEKLFF. The CDR3 DNA follows: TGCGCCAGCAGCTCAGGGGAAACTAATGAAAAACTGTTTTTT.